Listed below are T cell receptor beta chains from one sample, sequenced in a study of blood T cell repertoires in COVID-19. The protocol was immunoSEQ multiplex PCR, while the TCRdb copy is restricted to in-frame clones and leaves out a portion. The sample has around 190,000 clones, about nine tenths seen once. Input material: peripheral blood. These TCRs come from a man between 18 and 29 years old who had recovered from COVID-19. Both conserved end residues are trimmed from each CDR3. Fields, in order: V gene, J gene, D gene, CDR3 protein. The D gene is left open where the match is weak.

>TRBV7-9|TRBJ1-4|NA
ASRADRLLNEKLF
>TRBV5-1|TRBJ2-2|NA
ASSPRVANTGELF
>TRBV6-5|TRBJ1-2|NA
ASRRAGVLNYGYT
>TRBV19|TRBJ1-2|NA
ASSILGGDYGYT
>TRBV4-3|TRBJ2-1|NA
ASSQEWGDYEQF
>TRBV11-2|TRBJ2-1|NA
ASSLEIHDSEQF
>TRBV6-2/TRBV6-3|TRBJ2-3|TRBD2
ASSYLTSGRASADTQY
>TRBV4-3|TRBJ2-1|NA
ASSQVAGPYNEQF
>TRBV7-9|TRBJ2-7|NA
ASSLVGQAIFYSYEQY
>TRBV5-1|TRBJ2-2|NA
ASGRGSTGELF